The 16 T cell receptor beta chains below come from one sample, sequenced in a study of T cells in Graves' hyperthyroidism and ophthalmopathy. Regions amplified from RNA transcripts were the TCR beta CDR3 regions. Researchers ran a first-round RT-PCR on the TCR CDR3 using the HTBI primer set. TCRdb reanalysed the multiplex PCR reads using MiXCR and keeps one entry per CDR3 protein. The table has some 530,000 distinct CDR3 sequences, about 20% seen once; the top ten hold under 55%. The material sequenced was blood. These receptors were obtained from a woman between 65 and 79 years old with Graves' ophthalmopathy.

This clonotype was counted ten times or more. This chain joins TRBV6-2 or TRBV6-3 and TRBJ1-5, with D perhaps TRBD1 (6 bases). Germline V gene data show CDR1 as MNHEY and CDR2 as SVGEGT. V was pared by 6 bases and J by 7 bases, with 16 bases between. This CDR3 has 14 residues. The CDR3 reads CASRTNRDQQPQHF. The CDR3 DNA reads TGTGCCAGCAGGACTAACAGGGACCAACAGCCCCAGCATTTT.

The chain employs TRBV6-5 and TRBJ1-2; no firm D call. The CDR3 runs to 15 residues. CDR1 and CDR2 (germline): MNHEY, SVGAGI. Trimming removed 0 bases at V and 8 bases at J, with 16 bases between. The CDR3, as DNA: TGTGCCAGCAGTTACTCGGGGTCCTCCTTGCGGGGCTACACCTTC. It translates to CASSYSGSSLRGYTF.

The rearrangement links TRBV7-2 to TRBJ1-1; D might be TRBD1 (6 bases). The CDR3 contains 15 residues. From germline, CDR1 is SGHTA and CDR2 FQGNSA. V lost 5 bases to trimming and J lost 4 bases, with 17 bases between them. The CDR3 nucleotides are TGTGCCAGCAGCCAGGGGATGGGGTGGAGCACTGAAGCTTTCTTT. As protein: CASSQGMGWSTEAFF.

In this sample, this clonotype turned up a few times. The chain combines TRBV5-1 with TRBJ2-2, with a weak D call TRBD2 (7 bases). CDR1 SGHRS and CDR2 YFSETQ come from the germline V gene. V was pared by 4 bases and J by 5 bases, with 15 bases between. The CDR3 is made up of 15 amino acids. The CDR3 is CASSPMGGRTGELFF. The CDR3 DNA reads TGCGCCAGCAGCCCCATGGGGGGGCGGACCGGGGAGCTGTTTTTT.

The chain joins TRBV5-1 to TRBJ1-4; weak D call: TRBD1 (6 bases). CDR1 and CDR2 from the germline V gene are SGHRS and YFSETQ. This CDR3 spans 14 amino acids. V was shortened by 1 base and J by 8 bases, with 12 bases between the two germline ends. The CDR3 here is CASSLKQGREKLFF. Written as DNA, the CDR3 is TGCGCCAGCAGCTTGAAACAGGGACGCGAAAAACTGTTTTTT.

The genes are TRBV25-1 and TRBJ2-3; D perhaps matches TRBD2 (5 bases). Deletions cut 5 bases from V and 1 base from J, with 16 bases between. Germline lookup yields CDR1 MGHDK and CDR2 SYGVNS. This CDR3 contains 16 residues. The CDR3 spells CASSRPEGKGTDTQYF. CDR3 nucleotides: TGTGCCAGCAGTCGCCCCGAGGGTAAGGGCACAGATACGCAGTATTTT.

This clonotype was counted a few times. The J gene is TRBJ2-1, the V gene TRBV6-5; 7 nucleotides agree with TRBD2. The length of the CDR3 is 16 residues. Looked up from germline, CDR1 is MNHEY and CDR2 is SVGAGI. The ends lost 0 bases at V and 0 bases at J; junction bases unmatched: 2. The CDR3 loop reads CASSYSGGFSYNEQFF. The CDR3 DNA sequence: TGTGCCAGCAGTTACTCGGGGGGGTTCTCCTACAATGAGCAGTTCTTC.

V usage is TRBV5-1 and J usage is TRBJ2-1; 11 bases fit TRBD2. Germline values: CDR1 SGHRS, CDR2 YFSETQ. The CDR3 covers 15 residues. Trimming cost V 5 bases and J 5 bases; bases outside gene matches: 6. The CDR3 DNA is TGCGCCAGCAGTTCCACTAGCGGGAGAAACAATGAGCAGTTCTTC. It yields the protein CASSSTSGRNNEQFF.

This clonotype was picked up a small number of times. For the CDR3, the DNA is TGTGCCAGCAGCCGGCGGGGTGGGAGTGGCTCCTACAATGAGCAGTTCTTC. Translation: CASSRRGGSGSYNEQFF. The V call is TRBV3-1, the J call TRBJ2-1; TRBD2 might be the D (6 bases). The V and J ends lost 4 bases and 0 bases respectively, with 16 bases between them. The CDR3 has 17 residues. CDR1 is LGHDT and CDR2 is YNNKEL in the germline V gene (reference sequence).

As concerns this clonotype: Mismatch with germline at one junction end may stem from a read error. This chain connects TRBV24-1 to TRBJ2-3; D possibly matches TRBD1 or TRBD2 (5 bases each). CDR3 size: 15 residues. Per germline, CDR1 KGHDR and CDR2 SFDVKD. The CDR3 here is CAISDHRGVADTQYF. The CDR3 DNA reads as TGTGCCATCAGTGACCATAGAGGGGTCGCAGATACGCAGTATTTT.

V gene TRBV28 combines with J gene TRBJ2-2; D possibly corresponds to TRBD1 (5 bases). This CDR3 has 15 residues. CDR1 is MDHEN and CDR2 is SYDVKM in the germline V gene. V was trimmed by 2 bases and J by 3 bases, leaving 10 bases between them. The CDR3 protein is CASSLGRADTGELFF. CDR3 DNA: TGTGCCAGCAGTTTAGGCAGGGCCGACACCGGGGAGCTGTTTTTT.

This clonotype was counted a few times. The genes are TRBV20-1 and TRBJ2-2; TRBD1 agrees at 8 bases. Germline-derived CDR1 and CDR2 are DFQATT and SNEGSKA (reference sequence). CDR3 size: 16 residues. J was trimmed by 2 bases and V by 4 bases; bases with no gene match: 9. The CDR3 DNA sequence: TGCAGTGCTACTTCCCGGACAGGGTTCAACACCGGGGAGCTGTTTTTT. It specifies CSATSRTGFNTGELFF.

This clonotype was observed a single time. The J gene is TRBJ1-4, the V gene TRBV19; D is unclear. The V gene lost 0 bases and the J gene lost 8 bases, with 13 bases spanning the gap. The CDR3 is 15 residues long. Per germline, CDR1 LNHDA and CDR2 SQIVND (reference sequence). CDR3: CASSIDPHRGEKLFF. The CDR3 bases are TGTGCCAGTAGTATAGATCCTCACCGCGGGGAAAAACTGTTTTTT.

The chain has TRBV5-1 and TRBJ2-5, with D perhaps matching TRBD2 (6 bases). Germline-derived CDR1 and CDR2 are SGHRS and YFSETQ. The CDR3 covers 15 residues. V was pared by 0 bases and J by 8 bases, with 17 bases between. In DNA form, the CDR3 reads TGCGCCAGCAGCTTGGTAACAAGACCGGAGGGAACCCAGTACTTC. Encoded protein: CASSLVTRPEGTQYF.

This chain connects TRBV2 to TRBJ2-3; unclear D gene. Germline CDR1 is SNHLY and CDR2 is FYNNEI. The CDR3 has 11 residues. Deletions cut 7 bases from V and 5 bases from J, with 7 bases between. CDR3 sequence: CASTTKDTQYF. CDR3 sequence (DNA): TGTGCCAGCACTACGAAAGATACGCAGTATTTT. Full variable domain (rest looked up from reference TRBV2 and TRBJ2-3): EPEVTQTPSHQVTQMGQEVILRCVPISNHLYFYWYRQILGQKVEFLVSFYNNEISEKSEIFDDQFSVERPDGSNFTLKIRSTKLEDSAMYFCASTTKDTQYFGPGTRLTVL.

V and J are TRBV5-1 and TRBJ1-1; 7 nucleotides line up with TRBD1. The CDR3 sequence is 14 residues long. In germline, CDR1 is SGHRS, CDR2 YFSETQ. Trimming took 3 bases from V and 6 from J; bases not matched to a gene: 8. This CDR3 reads CASSSGTGVAEAFF. In DNA form, the CDR3 reads TGCGCCAGCAGCTCGGGAACAGGGGTAGCTGAAGCTTTCTTT.